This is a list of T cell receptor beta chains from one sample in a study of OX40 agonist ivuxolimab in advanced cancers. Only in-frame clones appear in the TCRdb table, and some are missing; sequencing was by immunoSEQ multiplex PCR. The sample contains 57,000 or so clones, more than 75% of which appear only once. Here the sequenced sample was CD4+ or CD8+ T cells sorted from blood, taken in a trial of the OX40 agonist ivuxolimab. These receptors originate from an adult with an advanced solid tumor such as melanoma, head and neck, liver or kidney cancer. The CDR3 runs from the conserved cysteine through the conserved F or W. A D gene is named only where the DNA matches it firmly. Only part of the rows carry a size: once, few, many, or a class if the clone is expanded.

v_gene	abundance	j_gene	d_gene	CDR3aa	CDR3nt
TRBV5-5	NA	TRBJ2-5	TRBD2	CASSLALAGSQETQYF	TGTGCCAGCAGCTTGGCACTAGCGGGGTCCCAAGAGACCCAGTACTTC
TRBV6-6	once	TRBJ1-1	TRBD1	CASRPPGTGYTEAFF	TGTGCCAGCAGGCCCCCGGGGACAGGCTACACTGAAGCTTTCTTT
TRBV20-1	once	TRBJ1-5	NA	CSAGYQPQHF	TGCAGTGCAGGGTACCAGCCCCAGCATTTT
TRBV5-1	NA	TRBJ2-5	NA	CASSAVKVEETQYF	TGCGCCAGCAGCGCCGTAAAAGTTGAAGAGACCCAGTACTTC
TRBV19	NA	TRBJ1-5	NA	CATSSFNQPQHF	TGTGCCACGTCTTCTTTTAATCAGCCCCAGCATTTT
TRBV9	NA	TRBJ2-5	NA	CARSVDGRLGGETQYF	TGTGCCCGCAGCGTTGACGGAAGACTAGGGGGAGAGACCCAGTACTTC
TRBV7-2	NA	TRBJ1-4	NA	CASSPRGAGEKLFF	TGTGCCAGCAGCCCGCGCGGGGCGGGCGAAAAACTGTTTTTT
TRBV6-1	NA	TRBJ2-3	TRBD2	CASSEAHTSGGRRDTQYF	TGTGCCAGCAGTGAAGCTCATACTTCGGGGGGGCGACGAGATACGCAGTATTTT
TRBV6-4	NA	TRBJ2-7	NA	CASSDRWFYEQYF	TGTGCCAGCAGTGACAGGTGGTTCTACGAGCAGTACTTC
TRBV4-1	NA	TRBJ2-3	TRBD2	CASSQVPGLAVDTQYF	TGCGCCAGCAGCCAAGTGCCGGGACTAGCGGTAGATACGCAGTATTTT
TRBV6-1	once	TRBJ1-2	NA	CASSESPAEGYGYTF	TGTGCCAGCAGTGAATCCCCAGCGGAGGGGTATGGCTACACCTTC
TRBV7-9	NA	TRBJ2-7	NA	CASSQVEGYEQYF	TGTGCCAGCAGCCAGGTGGAGGGTTACGAGCAGTACTTC
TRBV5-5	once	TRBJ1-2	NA	CASSIGDYGYTF	TGTGCCAGCTCCATAGGTGACTATGGCTACACCTTC
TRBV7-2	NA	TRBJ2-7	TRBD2	CASSLDGTSGAYEQYF	TGTGCCAGCAGCTTAGACGGGACTAGCGGGGCGTACGAGCAGTACTTC
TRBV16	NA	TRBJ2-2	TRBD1	CASSQSTGGTGELFF	TGTGCCAGCAGCCAGAGCACAGGGGGCACCGGGGAGCTGTTTTTT
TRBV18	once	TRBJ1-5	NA	CASSPKVVKGNQPQHF	TGTGCCAGCTCACCAAAAGTTGTAAAGGGCAATCAGCCCCAGCATTTT
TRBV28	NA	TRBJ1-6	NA	CASSPWVSNSPLHF	TGTGCCAGCAGTCCCTGGGTCAGCAATTCACCCCTCCACTTT
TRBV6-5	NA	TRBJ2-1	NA	CASSLASSSYNEQFF	TGTGCCAGCAGCCTGGCGTCAAGCTCCTACAATGAGCAGTTCTTC
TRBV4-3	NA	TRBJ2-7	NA	CASSQDESGEQYF	TGCGCCAGCAGCCAAGATGAAAGCGGCGAGCAGTACTTC
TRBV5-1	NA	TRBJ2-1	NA	CASSLVQYNEQFF	TGCGCCAGCAGCTTGGTGCAGTACAATGAGCAGTTCTTC
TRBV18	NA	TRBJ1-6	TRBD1	CASSRDSYNSPLHF	TGTGCCAGCTCACGGGACAGCTATAATTCACCCCTCCACTTT
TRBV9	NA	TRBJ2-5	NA	CASSRTTQTQYF	TGTGCCAGCAGCAGAACCACCCAGACCCAGTACTTC
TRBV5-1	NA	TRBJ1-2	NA	CASKEQVAPRGGYTF	TGCGCCAGCAAGGAACAGGTGGCACCACGGGGTGGCTACACCTTC
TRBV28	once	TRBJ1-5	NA	CASLDNNSNQPQHF	TGTGCCAGCTTGGATAATAACAGCAATCAGCCCCAGCATTTT
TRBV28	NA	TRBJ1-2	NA	CASGLTYGYTF	TGTGCCAGTGGGCTCACCTATGGCTACACCTTC
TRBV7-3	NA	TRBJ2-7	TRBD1	CASSTGQIGKQYF	TGTGCCAGCAGCACGGGACAGATTGGGAAGCAGTACTTC
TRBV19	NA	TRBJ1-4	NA	CASSSQGRSQKLFF	TGTGCCAGTAGTAGCCAGGGCCGGAGTCAAAAACTGTTTTTT
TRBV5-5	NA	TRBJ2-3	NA	CASTISGTSTDTQYF	TGTGCCAGCACCATTAGCGGAACCTCCACAGATACGCAGTATTTT
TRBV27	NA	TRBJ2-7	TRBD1	CASSPRDRGWGKQYF	TGTGCCAGCAGTCCGCGGGACAGGGGCTGGGGTAAGCAGTACTTC
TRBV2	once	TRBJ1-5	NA	CASSIQVVQVEPQHF	TGTGCCAGCAGTATCCAAGTGGTTCAGGTAGAACCCCAGCATTTT
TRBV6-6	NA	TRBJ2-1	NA	CASSPQAVLYNEQFF	TGTGCCAGCAGTCCCCAGGCGGTACTTTACAATGAGCAGTTCTTC
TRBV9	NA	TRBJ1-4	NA	CASSVGTGPNEKLFF	TGTGCCAGCAGCGTAGGAACAGGGCCTAATGAAAAACTGTTTTTT
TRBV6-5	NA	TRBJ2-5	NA	CASRGDREGETQYF	TGTGCCAGCAGGGGCGACCGGGAAGGTGAGACCCAGTACTTC
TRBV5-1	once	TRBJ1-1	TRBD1	CASSLTPTGTFEAFF	TGCGCCAGCAGCTTAACTCCGACAGGGACTTTTGAAGCTTTCTTT
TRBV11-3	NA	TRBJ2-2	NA	CASSLEQGHRGELFF	TGTGCCAGCAGCTTAGAACAGGGACACCGCGGGGAGCTGTTTTTT
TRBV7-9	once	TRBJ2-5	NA	CASSLVGLVQETQYF	TGTGCCAGCAGCTTAGTTGGGCTAGTCCAGGAGACCCAGTACTTC
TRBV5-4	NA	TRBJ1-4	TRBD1	CASSLMGTGPEKLFF	TGTGCCAGCAGCTTGATGGGGACAGGGCCCGAAAAACTGTTTTTT
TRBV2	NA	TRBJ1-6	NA	CASSENSFNSPLHF	TGTGCCAGCAGTGAAAACAGTTTCAATTCACCCCTCCACTTT
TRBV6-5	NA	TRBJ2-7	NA	CAVGVGGAEQYF	TGTGCCGTCGGTGTTGGGGGCGCCGAGCAGTACTTC
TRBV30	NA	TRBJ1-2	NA	CAWSVQVLGGYTF	TGTGCCTGGAGTGTTCAGGTGTTGGGTGGCTACACCTTC
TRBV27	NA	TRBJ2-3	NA	CASSPRRSTDTQYF	TGTGCCAGCAGTCCTCGACGAAGCACAGATACGCAGTATTTT
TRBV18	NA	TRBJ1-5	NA	CASSPERGVGQPQHF	TGTGCCAGCTCACCCGAGCGGGGGGTAGGACAGCCCCAGCATTTT